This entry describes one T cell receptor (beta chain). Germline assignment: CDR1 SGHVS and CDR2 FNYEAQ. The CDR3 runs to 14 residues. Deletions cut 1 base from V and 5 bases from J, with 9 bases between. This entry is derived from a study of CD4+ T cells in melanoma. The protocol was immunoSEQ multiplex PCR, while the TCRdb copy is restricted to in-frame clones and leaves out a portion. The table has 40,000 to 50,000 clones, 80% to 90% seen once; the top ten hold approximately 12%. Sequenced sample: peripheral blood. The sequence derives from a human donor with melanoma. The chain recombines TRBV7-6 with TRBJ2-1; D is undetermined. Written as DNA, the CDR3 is TGTGCCAGCAGCTTAGGGACGGTTGACAATGAGCAGTTCTTC. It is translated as CASSLGTVDNEQFF. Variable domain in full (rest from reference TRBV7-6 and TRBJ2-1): GAGVSQSPRYKVTKRGQDVALRCDPISGHVSLYWYRQALGQGPEFLTYFNYEAQQDKSGLPNDRFSAERPEGSISTLTIQRTEQRDSAMYRCASSLGTVDNEQFFGPGTRLTVL.